This TCR beta chain came from a study of T-cell reconstitution after alpha-beta-depleted transplantation in children. Whole-study results and caveats: Where some patients showed high TCRbeta diversity at day 60, it came from recipient T cells and thymic progenitors that had survived.

TCRbeta library preparation incorporated unique molecular identifiers. One entry per CDR3 protein results from TCRdb running MiXCR on the PCR reads. This table holds hundreds of thousands of distinct CDR3 sequences, 9.5% to 13% found once. There are 16 residues in the CDR3. Germline CDR1 is SGHRS and CDR2 is YFSETQ. V dropped 4 bases and J dropped 1; count of bases not matched to a gene: 11. This clonotype was seen at least ten times. Its antigen is as yet unknown. The V and J genes are TRBV5-1 and TRBJ2-7, with TRBD1 matching over 7 bases. This TCR came from a male patient aged 2-10 years who had a stem cell transplant for chronic granulomatous disease, so the T cells may come from the graft donor. Sequenced material: peripheral blood, taken 180 days after TCRalphabeta/CD19-depleted stem cell transplant. The CDR3 loop is CASSHNTGTASYEQYF. CDR3 bases: TGCGCCAGCAGCCATAACACCGGGACAGCATCCTACGAGCAGTACTTC.